This TCR beta chain is from a study of CD8+CD57+ T cells in acquired aplastic anemia. Looking at the study overall: Sorted cells (CD4+ and CD8+) yielded DNA amounts that averaged about 3.1 ug. Points from the study as a whole: CD8+ Simpson's diversity in patients was not significantly different from that in controls. Between patients and controls, about 30 CD8+ CDR3 sequences were found in common.

Genomic DNA, the template, was used for profiling of the TCR beta VDJ and CDR3. Each CDR3 protein gets one entry after TCRdb re-called the reads with MiXCR. The sample holds 220,000 or so distinct CDR3 sequences, over 55% seen once. CDR3 length equals 14 residues. Trimming stripped 1 base from V and 4 bases from J, with 12 bases between. The germline V gene encodes CDR1 SGHRS and CDR2 YFSETQ. Only a few counts were recorded for this clonotype. The antigen remains undetermined. By flow cytometry, patients selected for sequencing had shown an expansion of CD8+CD57+ cells. Diagnosis of severe acquired aplastic anemia applied to all patients.

Material for sequencing was sorted CD4+, CD8+, or CD8+CD57+ T cells (not recorded which) from PBMCs. This chain uses TRBV5-1 with TRBJ2-7; a possible D gene is TRBD2 (6 bases). The TCR comes from a human donor with aplastic anemia. DNA of the CDR3: TGCGCCAGCAGCTTGCGGGGGAGGTGGTACGAGCAGTACTTC. Its translation: CASSLRGRWYEQYF.